The 19 T cell receptor beta chains listed next were all sequenced from one sample in a study of blood T cell repertoires in COVID-19. Some clones are missing from TCRdb's copy, which holds only in-frame ones; the method was immunoSEQ multiplex PCR. This repertoire shows more than 250,000 clones, about nine tenths found once; its top ten account for 1%. Sequences were obtained from peripheral blood. The source is a man between 45 and 60 years old with active or convalescent COVID-19.

This chain uses TRBV19 with TRBJ2-1, with D hard to call. Trimming left V 9 bases short and J 3 bases short, with 6 bases between. Germline lookup yields CDR1 LNHDA and CDR2 SQIVND (reference sequence). There are 11 residues in the CDR3. In DNA form, the CDR3 reads TGTGCCAGCCGCAGCTACAATGAGCAGTTCTTC. Protein: CASRSYNEQFF.

The gene calls are TRBV4-3 and TRBJ2-5; 7 positions match TRBD2. Trimming cost V 1 base and J 3 bases; bases outside gene matches: 5. This CDR3 has 15 residues. Germline V gives CDR1 LGHNA, CDR2 YSLEER. The CDR3 DNA reads as TGCGCCAGCAGCCAAGTTGCGGGGGACGAAGAGACCCAGTACTTC. Translating it yields CASSQVAGDEETQYF.

J is TRBJ2-1 and V is TRBV19, with 9 bases identical to TRBD2. The CDR3 consists of 13 residues. Germline trimming cut 4 bases from V and 10 bases from J; bases unmatched to any gene: 5. Germline V CDR1 and CDR2: LNHDA, SQIVND (reference sequence). CDR3 nucleotide sequence: TGTGCCAGTAGTACCGAGCGGGGGGTGGAGCAGTTCTTC. It encodes CASSTERGVEQFF.

This clone was found once. V and J are TRBV5-1 and TRBJ2-5; TRBD2 agrees at 14 bases. V lost 5 bases, J lost 7 bases, and 13 bases stayed unmatched. The CDR3 spans 17 residues. Germline CDR1 SGHRS, CDR2 YFSETQ. CDR3 amino acids: CASSPGLAGGMMTTQYF. Written as DNA, the CDR3 is TGCGCCAGCAGTCCTGGACTAGCGGGAGGCATGATGACGACCCAGTACTTC.

This chain joins TRBV28 and TRBJ1-2; perhaps TRBD1 as D (6 bases). CDR3 length: 12 amino acids. V lost 5 bases, J lost 4 bases, and 8 bases lay in between. Germline CDR1 and CDR2: MDHEN and SYDVKM. The CDR3 here is CASSATGYGYTF. In nucleotides, the CDR3 is TGTGCCAGCAGTGCGACAGGCTATGGCTACACCTTC.

This clone was picked up one time. The chain has TRBV7-9 and TRBJ1-2, with D perhaps matching TRBD1 (6 bases). CDR3 length: 13 amino acids. Germline V gene sequence: CDR1 SEHNR, CDR2 FQNEAQ (reference sequence). V lost 5 bases and J lost 6, with 13 bases in between. DNA for the CDR3: TGTGCCAGCAGCATAAGGACAGTACATGGCTACACCTTC. Protein: CASSIRTVHGYTF.

The V call is TRBV6-1, the J call TRBJ1-1; tentative D call: TRBD1 (6 bases). The CDR3 totals 15 residues. The V gene's germline CDR1 is MNHNS and CDR2 SASEGT. The V and J ends lost 3 bases and 4 bases respectively, with 15 bases between them. The CDR3 protein is CASSEVRDKGTEAFF. The CDR3 DNA is TGTGCCAGCAGTGAGGTGAGGGACAAGGGCACTGAAGCTTTCTTT.

The chain joins TRBV7-3 to TRBJ2-1, with 9 bases matching TRBD1. V trimming: 5 bases; J trimming: 6 bases; junction bases outside the gene matches: 5. Germline V lookup: CDR1 SGHTA, CDR2 FQGTGA. There are 14 residues in the CDR3. CDR3 DNA sequence: TGTGCCAGCAGCATGGGACAGGGTGGCAATGAGCAGTTCTTC. This sequence encodes CASSMGQGGNEQFF.

As regards this clone: At one of its ends the junction is not consistent with the germline gene, which may arise from a read error. The chain employs TRBV10-3 and TRBJ2-1; TRBD1 might be the D (6 bases). There are 14 residues in the CDR3. Germline CDR1 ENHRY, CDR2 SYGVKD. The CDR3 reads CVISGQGSYNEQFF. CDR3 in DNA: TGTGTCATCAGTGGGCAGGGGTCCTACAATGAGCAGTTCTTC.

The V gene is TRBV10-3, the J gene TRBJ1-2; a possible D gene is TRBD1 (6 bases). CDR1 and CDR2 (germline): ENHRY, SYGVKD. The V gene lost 3 bases and the J gene lost 4 bases, with 12 bases spanning the gap. The CDR3 length is 14 residues. The CDR3 DNA reads TGTGCCATCAGTGACCCAGGACAGTCCTATGGCTACACCTTC. Translated: CAISDPGQSYGYTF.

Worth noting for this clone: One end of the junction does not line up with germline, which may come from a read error. The chain uses TRBV24-1 and TRBJ2-6; 9 bases are shared with TRBD1. CDR1 is KGHDR, CDR2 SFDVKD, per germline. The CDR3 is 17 amino acids. CDR3 bases: TGTGCCGCAGGGACAGGGAGCTCATTAGTTGGGGCCAACGTCCCGACTTTC. It is translated as CAAGTGSSLVGANVPTF.

The count of this clone is one. The chain uses TRBV28 and TRBJ1-3; TRBD1 aligns across 7 bases. Germline lookup yields CDR1 MDHEN and CDR2 SYDVKM. This CDR3 has 17 amino acids. V lost 7 bases and J lost 3; bases outside the gene matches: 15. The CDR3 DNA follows: TGTGCCAGCACCGCCCCGTTCGGGACAGATCTTGGAAACACCATATATTTT. Protein: CASTAPFGTDLGNTIYF.

V usage is TRBV5-1 and J usage is TRBJ2-7; the D gene is possibly TRBD2 (6 bases). The germline CDR1 and CDR2 sequences are SGHRS and YFSETQ. This CDR3 has 14 amino acids. Deletions cut 4 bases from V and 2 bases from J, with 13 bases between. The DNA of the CDR3 is TGCGCCAGCAGCCTCGGGACTGGGGCCTACGAGCAGTACTTC. Its protein product is CASSLGTGAYEQYF.

The V gene is TRBV6-6, the J gene TRBJ1-1; D is perhaps TRBD1 (6 bases). Germline CDR1 and CDR2: MNHNY and SVGAGI (reference sequence). This CDR3 has 16 amino acids. Trimming removed 8 bases from V and 2 bases from J, with 21 bases in between. CDR3: CASGSHSGGRNTEAFF. The CDR3 DNA reads as TGTGCCAGCGGATCCCATTCGGGGGGCCGAAACACTGAAGCTTTCTTT.

This rearrangement joins TRBV18 to TRBJ1-1; the D gene is possibly TRBD1 (6 bases). The CDR3 runs to 13 residues. Germline CDR1 is KGHSH and CDR2 is LQKENI. Trimming removed 6 bases at V and 3 bases at J, with 11 bases between. DNA for the CDR3: TGTGCCAGCTCTGGGACATACGACACTGAAGCTTTCTTT. Its protein product is CASSGTYDTEAFF.

The V and J genes are TRBV6-5 and TRBJ1-1, with 7 bases matching TRBD1. V lost 6 bases to trimming and J lost 0 bases; unmatched junction nucleotides: 10. CDR1 and CDR2 from the germline V gene are MNHEY and SVGAGI. The CDR3 has 16 residues. The CDR3 sequence is CASSYGGRGVNTEAFF. The CDR3 nucleotides read TGTGCCAGCAGCTACGGGGGCAGGGGGGTGAACACTGAAGCTTTCTTT.

The gene calls are TRBV28 and TRBJ1-2; 8 bases align to TRBD1. Germline values: CDR1 MDHEN, CDR2 SYDVKM. J gave up 4 bases and V 5 bases, and 9 bases lay outside the gene matches. There are 15 residues in the CDR3. The DNA for the CDR3 is TGTGCCAGCAGTCCCAGGGACAGGCAATTCTATGGCTACACCTTC. Its protein product is CASSPRDRQFYGYTF.

The V gene is TRBV5-1, the J gene TRBJ1-6; D unresolved. Germline CDR1 is SGHRS and CDR2 is YFSETQ. This CDR3 has 17 amino acids. The germline V and J ends were trimmed by 4 bases and 0 bases, with 14 bases remaining between them. The CDR3 DNA reads as TGCGCCAGCAGCGCTACGTCTGGTAGCTCCTATAATTCACCCCTCCACTTT. This encodes CASSATSGSSYNSPLHF.

In this sample, this clone turned up once. The CDR3 loop reads CATSDRDGGEKLFF. The CDR3 region has the DNA TGTGCCACCAGCGACAGGGACGGCGGTGAAAAACTGTTTTTT. This chain links TRBV24-1 with TRBJ1-4; 7 bases align to TRBD1. CDR1 is KGHDR, CDR2 SFDVKD, per germline. The CDR3 loop spans 14 amino acids. The V and J ends lost 7 bases and 7 bases, in that order; junction bases with no gene match: 8.